This T cell receptor (beta chain) was obtained from a study of CD4 and CD8 cells across lung adenocarcinoma regions. On this clonotype: Germline and junction disagree at one end, which may indicate a read error.

The patients had localized lung adenocarcinoma, a non-small cell subtype. The CDR3 consists of 14 residues. Germline V gene sequence: CDR1 MNHNS, CDR2 SASEGT. TCRdb passed the PCR reads through MiXCR, listing each CDR3 protein once. This table has some 23,000 distinct CDR3 sequences, approximately 50% appearing once. The sequence came from a male donor with lung adenocarcinoma. The CD4 and CD8 labels of this study may be unreliable. V is TRBV6-1 and J is TRBJ2-4; a weak D match, TRBD2 (6 bases). The sample taken for sequencing was CD8+ T cells from the center of a lung tumor. CDR3 DNA sequence: TGTGCCAGCAGGGGGCCGGGAGCCAAAAACATTCAGTACTTT. This translates into CASRGPGAKNIQYF.